This TCR beta chain comes out of a study of blood T cells in healthy people across ages. V was shortened by 6 bases and J by 5 bases, with 14 bases between the two germline ends. This CDR3 has 13 residues. For the second PCR, which ran for about 7 to 11 cycles, a sample-barcoded 5' primer and a J-beta primer mix were used. In TCRdb, the 5' RACE reads were re-called with MiXCR into one record per CDR3 protein. The data show 760,000 or so distinct CDR3 sequences, with around 25% seen just once and 9% to 9.5% held by the top ten. The data also belong to a second study, concerning T cells of mothers and their children.

The receptor comes from a boy aged 5-17 years in good health. Sequencing input: blood. The chain joins TRBV12-3 or TRBV12-4 to TRBJ2-7, with D possibly TRBD2 on 5 matching bases. CDR3 loop: CASRAGLLHEQYF. The CDR3 DNA reads as TGTGCCAGCAGGGCTGGACTTCTCCACGAGCAGTACTTC.